The entry below gives a single T cell receptor (beta chain) sequence along with its context. Its binding antigen is unknown. Base qualities are not at hand, and no much larger clone is one base apart. The germline V and J ends show losses of 4 bases and 4 bases respectively, and no gene match explains 4 bases of the junction. CDR1 and CDR2 are drawn from the germline V gene: SGHDT, YYEEEE. Reading from cysteine to phenylalanine, the CDR3 counts 14 amino acids. The DNA shown is the 42-base CDR3, in frame from base 1. This sample is drawn from a study of blood T cell repertoires in COVID-19 (dated by TCRdb to 2018 to 2020). Describing the broader study: The collaborator samples originated in the United States, Italy and Spain and spanned the acute and convalescent phases of COVID-19. The prospective study material was composed of cDNA or gDNA derived from T cells, B-cell-depleted T cells, or PBMCs. The dataset comprised deeply sampled blood TCRbeta repertoires from subjects exposed to, actively infected with, or recovered from COVID-19. The repertoires were released in a freely available public database meant as a resource for research on the immune response to SARS-CoV-2. Samples were obtained from the ongoing ImmuneRACE study (first 160 participants) and from 1,000 to 1,500 subjects provided by 6 global collaborators. A de-identified subject ID, COVID-19 status, age in years and sex were almost always included in the sample metadata. Where HLA class I and class II types were available, the types were taken from metadata supplied by the sample provider, not from assay-based typing.

Enrolling through a virtual design, the prospective study's participants ranged in age from roughly 18 to 89 years and lived across about two dozen United States geographic areas. In the prospective study, cohorts were assigned on the basis of participant-reported clinical history obtained from a screening survey and a study questionnaire. Each participant in the prospective study had whole blood, serum and a nasopharyngeal or oropharyngeal swab collected by mobile phlebotomists. Over an approximately 2-month period, participants in the prospective study had the option of providing additional blood draws and questionnaires. Before DNA extraction, blood samples from the prospective study were shipped at room temperature or frozen. TCRbeta CDR3 regions were amplified from genomic DNA by means of the immunoSEQ Assay, a bias-controlled multiplex PCR. Under the source paper's analysis protocol: The number of nucleated cells in each sample was estimated from the amplification of reference gene primers within the assay. Sequence reads were collapsed and filtered to measure the absolute abundance of every unique TCRbeta CDR3 rearrangement. Productive Simpson clonality was computed per sample as the square root of Simpson's diversity index over productive rearrangements. TCRdb retrieved this table from immuneACCESS and kept in-frame rearrangements only. Not all clones are present; in checked studies, unresolved V genes account for under half, and no reason is known for the remainder. For V, J and clone size, that table is used; D and trimming come from the DNA. The sample contains 300,000 to 500,000 clones, around 89% of them found a single time. The top ten clonotypes cover around 0.97% of the sample.

Overall study outcomes, separate from this receptor: The amount of clinical and demographic metadata varied by source and participant and was provided uncurated.

Sequencing was performed on PBMCs or T cells enriched from blood (not recorded which). This receptor chain uses TRBV5-6 and TRBJ2-7; a stretch of 11 junction bases matches TRBD1. This receptor was identified in a woman in her twenties or thirties with acute COVID-19. CDR3 sequence: CASSDGTGGYEQYF. The nucleotide sequence is TGTGCCAGCAGCGATGGGACAGGGGGATACGAGCAGTACTTC.